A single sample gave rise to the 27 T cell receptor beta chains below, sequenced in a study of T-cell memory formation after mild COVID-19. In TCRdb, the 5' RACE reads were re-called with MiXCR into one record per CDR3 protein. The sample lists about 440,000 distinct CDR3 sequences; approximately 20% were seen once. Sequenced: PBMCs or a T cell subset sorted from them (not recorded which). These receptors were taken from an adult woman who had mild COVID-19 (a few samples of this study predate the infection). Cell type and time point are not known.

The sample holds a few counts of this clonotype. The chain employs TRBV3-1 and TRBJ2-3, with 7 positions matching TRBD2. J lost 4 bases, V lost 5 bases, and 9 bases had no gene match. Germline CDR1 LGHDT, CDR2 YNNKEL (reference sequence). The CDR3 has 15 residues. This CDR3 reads CASSWTRTRSDTQYF. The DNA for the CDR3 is TGTGCCAGCAGCTGGACCAGGACTAGATCAGATACGCAGTATTTT.

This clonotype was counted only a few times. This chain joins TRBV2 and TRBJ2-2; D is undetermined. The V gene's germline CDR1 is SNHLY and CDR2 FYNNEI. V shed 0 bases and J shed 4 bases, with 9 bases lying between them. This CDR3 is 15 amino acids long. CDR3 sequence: CASSEALLSTGELFF. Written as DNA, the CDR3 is TGTGCCAGCAGTGAAGCGCTGTTAAGCACCGGGGAGCTGTTTTTT.

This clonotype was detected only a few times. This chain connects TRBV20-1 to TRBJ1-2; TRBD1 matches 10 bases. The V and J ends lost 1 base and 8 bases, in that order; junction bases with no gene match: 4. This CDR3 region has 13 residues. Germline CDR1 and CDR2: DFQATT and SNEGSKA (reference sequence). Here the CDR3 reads CSARVGTGDGYTF. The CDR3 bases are TGCAGTGCTAGAGTTGGGACAGGGGACGGCTACACCTTC.

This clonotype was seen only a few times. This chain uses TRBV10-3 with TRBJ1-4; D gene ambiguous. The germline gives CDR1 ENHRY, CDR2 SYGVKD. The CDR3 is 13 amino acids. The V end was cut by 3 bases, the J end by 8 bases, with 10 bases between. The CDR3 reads CAISDQVMEKLFF. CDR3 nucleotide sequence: TGTGCCATCAGTGATCAGGTGATGGAAAAACTGTTTTTT.

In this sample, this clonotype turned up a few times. The CDR3 reads CASSPLAGDNEQFF. The DNA for the CDR3 is TGTGCCAGCAGCCCACTAGCGGGGGACAATGAGCAGTTCTTC. The chain combines TRBV12-3 or TRBV12-4 with TRBJ2-1; 11 positions match TRBD2. J was trimmed by 5 bases and V by 6 bases; bases with no gene match: 3. The CDR3 is 14 amino acids.

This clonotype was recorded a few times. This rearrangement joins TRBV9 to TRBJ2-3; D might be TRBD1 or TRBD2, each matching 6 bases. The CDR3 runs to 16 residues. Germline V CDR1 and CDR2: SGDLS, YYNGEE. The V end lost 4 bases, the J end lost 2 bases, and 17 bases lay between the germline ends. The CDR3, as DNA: TGTGCCAGCAGCCCCCTTGAGGGGGGATTCACAGATACGCAGTATTTT. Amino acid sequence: CASSPLEGGFTDTQYF.

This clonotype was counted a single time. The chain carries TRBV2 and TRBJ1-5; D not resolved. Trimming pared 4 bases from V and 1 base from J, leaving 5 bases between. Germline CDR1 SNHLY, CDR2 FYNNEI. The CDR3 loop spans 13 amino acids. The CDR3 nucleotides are TGTGCCAGCAGTGTCTGGAGCAATCAGCCCCAGCATTTT. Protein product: CASSVWSNQPQHF.

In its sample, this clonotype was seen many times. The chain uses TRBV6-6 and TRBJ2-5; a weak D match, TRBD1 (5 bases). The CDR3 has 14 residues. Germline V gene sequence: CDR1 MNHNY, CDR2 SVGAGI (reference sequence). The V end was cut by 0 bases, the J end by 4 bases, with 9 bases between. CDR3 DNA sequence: TGTGCCAGCAGTTACTCCGCAGGGTCAGAGACCCAGTACTTC. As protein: CASSYSAGSETQYF.

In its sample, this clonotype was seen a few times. DNA for the CDR3: TGCGCCAGCAGTTTTATCGGGCGGGACAGGATAGCTAACTATGGCTACACCTTC. Amino acid sequence: CASSFIGRDRIANYGYTF. This chain links TRBV4-1 with TRBJ1-2, with 8 positions matching TRBD1. V was clipped by 6 bases and J by 0 bases; unmatched bases: 15. Per the germline V gene, CDR1 is MGHRA and CDR2 is YSYEKL. The CDR3 has 18 amino acids.

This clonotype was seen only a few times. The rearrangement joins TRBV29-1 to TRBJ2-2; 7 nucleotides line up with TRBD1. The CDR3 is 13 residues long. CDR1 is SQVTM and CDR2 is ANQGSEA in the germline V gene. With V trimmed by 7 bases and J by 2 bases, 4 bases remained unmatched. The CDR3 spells CSARTGNTGELFF. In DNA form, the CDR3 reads TGCAGCGCCAGGACAGGAAACACCGGGGAGCTGTTTTTT.

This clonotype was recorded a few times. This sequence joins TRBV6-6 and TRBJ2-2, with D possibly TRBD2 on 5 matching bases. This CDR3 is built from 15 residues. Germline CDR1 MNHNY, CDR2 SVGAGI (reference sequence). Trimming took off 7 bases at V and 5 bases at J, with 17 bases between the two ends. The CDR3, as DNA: TGTGCCAGCATGAAAGAAGGGAGAAGAACCGGGGAGCTGTTTTTT. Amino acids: CASMKEGRRTGELFF.

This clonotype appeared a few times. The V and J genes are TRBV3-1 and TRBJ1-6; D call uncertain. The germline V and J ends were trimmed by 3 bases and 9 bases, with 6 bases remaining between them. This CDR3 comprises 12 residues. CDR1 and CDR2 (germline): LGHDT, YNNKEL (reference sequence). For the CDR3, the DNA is TGTGCCAGCAGCCAGCAGACTTCACCCCTCCACTTT. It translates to CASSQQTSPLHF.

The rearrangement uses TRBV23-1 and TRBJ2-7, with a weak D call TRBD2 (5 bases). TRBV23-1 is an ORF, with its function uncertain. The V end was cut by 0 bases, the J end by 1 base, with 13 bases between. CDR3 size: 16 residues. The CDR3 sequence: CASSQSADGTSYEQYF. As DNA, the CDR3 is TGCGCCAGCAGTCAATCAGCGGACGGAACGTCCTACGAGCAGTACTTC.

The CDR3 bases are TGCAGTGCTAGGGTAACCTATAATTCACCCCTCCACTTT. This codes for CSARVTYNSPLHF. The chain employs TRBV20-1 and TRBJ1-6; the D is unclear. Germline CDR1 reads DFQATT; CDR2 reads SNEGSKA (reference sequence). The V and J ends lost 3 bases and 2 bases respectively, with 5 bases between them. The CDR3 extends over 13 amino acids.

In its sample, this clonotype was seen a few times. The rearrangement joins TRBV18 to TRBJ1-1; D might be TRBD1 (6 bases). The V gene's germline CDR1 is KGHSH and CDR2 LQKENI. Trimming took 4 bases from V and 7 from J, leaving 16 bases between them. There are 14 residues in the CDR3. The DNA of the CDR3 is TGTGCCAGCTCACTAGACAGGTCCTTGGGTGAAGCTTTCTTT. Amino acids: CASSLDRSLGEAFF.

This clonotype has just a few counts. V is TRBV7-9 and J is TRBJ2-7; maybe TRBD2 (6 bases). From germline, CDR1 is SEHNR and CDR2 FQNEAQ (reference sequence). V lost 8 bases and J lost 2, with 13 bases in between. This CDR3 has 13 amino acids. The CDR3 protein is CASLGTSTYEQYF. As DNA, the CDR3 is TGTGCCAGCCTGGGGACTTCGACCTACGAGCAGTACTTC. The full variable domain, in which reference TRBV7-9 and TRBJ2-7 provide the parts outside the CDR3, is DTGVSQNPRHKITKRGQNVTFRCDPISEHNRLYWYRQTLGQGPEFLTYFQNEAQLEKSRLLSDRFSAERPKGSFSTLEIQRTEQGDSAMYLCASLGTSTYEQYFGPGTRLTVT.

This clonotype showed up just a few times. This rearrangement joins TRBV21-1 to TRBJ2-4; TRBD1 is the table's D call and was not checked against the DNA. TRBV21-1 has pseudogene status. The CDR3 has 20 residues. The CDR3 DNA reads TGTGCCAGCAGCAAAACTATGGCCCGGAACGACAGCGACTGCAAAAACATTCAGTACTTC. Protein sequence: CASSKTMARNDSDCKNIQYF.

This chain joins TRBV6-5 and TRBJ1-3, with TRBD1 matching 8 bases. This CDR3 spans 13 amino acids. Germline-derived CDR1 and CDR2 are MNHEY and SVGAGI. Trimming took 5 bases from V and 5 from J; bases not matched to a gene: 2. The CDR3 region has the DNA TGTGCCAGCAGTGACAGGGGTAGAAACACCATATATTTT. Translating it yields CASSDRGRNTIYF.

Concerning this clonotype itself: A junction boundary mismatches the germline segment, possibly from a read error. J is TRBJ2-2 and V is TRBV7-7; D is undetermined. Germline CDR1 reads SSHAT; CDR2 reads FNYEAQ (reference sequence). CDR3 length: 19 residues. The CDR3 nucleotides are TGTGCTAGCAGCTTAGGGTCCGTCCAGCCCGGCCCGGGCACCGGGGAGCTGTTTTTT. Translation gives CASSLGSVQPGPGTGELFF.

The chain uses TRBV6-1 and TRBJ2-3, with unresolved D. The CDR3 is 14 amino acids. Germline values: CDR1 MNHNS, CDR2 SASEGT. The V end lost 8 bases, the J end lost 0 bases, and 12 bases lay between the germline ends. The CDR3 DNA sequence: TGTGCCAGCGTTCTGAGCTCTAGCACAGATACGCAGTATTTT. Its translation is CASVLSSSTDTQYF.

Written as DNA, the CDR3 is TGTGCCACCAGTGATTCCCTTTGGTCCGGAGGGATCACAGATACGCAGTATTTT. It codes for CATSDSLWSGGITDTQYF. V gene TRBV24-1 combines with J gene TRBJ2-3; maybe TRBD2 (6 bases). The V end was cut by 2 bases, the J end by 2 bases, with 19 bases between. The germline V gene has CDR1 KGHDR and CDR2 SFDVKD. The CDR3 covers 18 residues.

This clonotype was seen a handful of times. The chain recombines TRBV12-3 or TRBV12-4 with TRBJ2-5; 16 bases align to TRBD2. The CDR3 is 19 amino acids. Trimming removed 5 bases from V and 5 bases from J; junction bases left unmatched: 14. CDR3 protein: CASSPNLGTSGRAGETQYF. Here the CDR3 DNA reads TGTGCCAGCAGTCCCAATCTCGGGACTAGCGGGAGGGCCGGGGAGACCCAGTACTTC.

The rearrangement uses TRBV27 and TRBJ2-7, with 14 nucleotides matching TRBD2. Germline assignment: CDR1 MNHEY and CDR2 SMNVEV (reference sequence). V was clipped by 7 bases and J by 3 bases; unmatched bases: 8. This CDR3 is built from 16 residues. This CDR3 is CASIPRGLAGVYEQYF. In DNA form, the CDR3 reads TGTGCCAGCATCCCGCGGGGACTAGCGGGAGTCTACGAGCAGTACTTC.

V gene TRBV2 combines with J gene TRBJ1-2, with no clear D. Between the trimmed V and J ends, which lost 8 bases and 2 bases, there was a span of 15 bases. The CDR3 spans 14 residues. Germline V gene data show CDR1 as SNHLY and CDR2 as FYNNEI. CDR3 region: CASLPRRMNYGYTF. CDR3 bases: TGTGCCAGCTTGCCTCGCAGAATGAACTATGGCTACACCTTC.

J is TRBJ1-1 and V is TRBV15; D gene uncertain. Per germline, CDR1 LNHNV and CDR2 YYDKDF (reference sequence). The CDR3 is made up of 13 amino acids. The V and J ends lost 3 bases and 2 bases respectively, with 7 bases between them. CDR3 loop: CATSSEKNTEAFF. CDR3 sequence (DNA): TGTGCCACCAGCAGCGAGAAAAACACTGAAGCTTTCTTT.

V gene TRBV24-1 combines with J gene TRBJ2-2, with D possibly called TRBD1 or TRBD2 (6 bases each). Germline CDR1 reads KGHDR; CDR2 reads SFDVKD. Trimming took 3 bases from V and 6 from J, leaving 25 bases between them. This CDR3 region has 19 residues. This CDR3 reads CATSDAVGGASSRPGELFF. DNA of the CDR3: TGTGCCACCAGTGATGCCGTCGGGGGCGCCTCTTCTCGGCCCGGGGAGCTGTTTTTT.

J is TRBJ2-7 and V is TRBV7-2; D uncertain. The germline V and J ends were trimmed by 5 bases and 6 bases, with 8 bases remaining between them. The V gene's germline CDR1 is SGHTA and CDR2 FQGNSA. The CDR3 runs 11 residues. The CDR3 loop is CASSLLTEQYF. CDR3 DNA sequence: TGTGCCAGCAGCCTTCTTACCGAGCAGTACTTC.